The sequence of this T cell receptor (beta chain) was determined in a study of blood T cells in healthy people across ages. Study results and caveats: One million T cells yielded diversity estimates that were considered underestimates.

As for this clonotype: Its matching antigen is unknown.

Peripheral blood was drawn, approximately 9.5 milliliters per donor. Extraction yielded at least 5 micrograms of total RNA per sample. Using a J-beta primer mix together with a sample-barcoded 5' primer, a second PCR was run for about 7 to 12 cycles. Each cDNA molecule received a tag from a template-switch adaptor that had 12 random nucleotides. TCRdb re-derived calls from the 5' RACE reads in MiXCR, one entry per CDR3 protein. The sample includes 1.5 million to 2 million distinct CDR3 sequences, around 48% seen only once; the top ten take approximately 2.1%. This TCR was sampled from a woman aged 35 to 49 in good health. Material: blood.

Here the CDR3 DNA reads TGTGCCAGCAGTTACGGACAGGGGGCAGGCGGTGAGCAGTTCTTC. This encodes CASSYGQGAGGEQFF. This chain connects TRBV6-5 to TRBJ2-1; TRBD1 matches at 11 bases. This CDR3 has 15 amino acids. Germline loops: CDR1 MNHEY, CDR2 SVGAGI. V lost 2 bases and J lost 9; bases outside the gene matches: 6.